The T cell receptor (beta chain) described here comes from a study of cytomegalovirus exposure and HLA in healthy donors. Whole-study findings and limits: Reported performance of the classifier showed diagnosis of cytomegalovirus status with high specificity and sensitivity.

13 Jbeta primers and 60 Vbeta primers were used for the PCR. Using immunoSEQ multiplex PCR, the repertoire was profiled, and TCRdb retains in-frame clones only, with some absent. The sample has 99,000 or so clones, over 80% seen once. Donors likely had unrecorded immune exposures despite being nominally healthy when sampled. Of note for this clone: Its specificity is unknown.

The length of the CDR3 is 12 residues. Germline lookup yields CDR1 MNHNS and CDR2 SASEGT. V was cut by 4 bases and J by 8 bases, with 11 bases left in between. This TCR was sampled from a man aged 25 to 40 in good health and CMV-seropositive. Sequencing used PBMCs. The chain combines TRBV6-1 with TRBJ1-2; D is possibly TRBD1 (6 bases). The CDR3 DNA reads TGTGCCAGCAGTGCGTTCAGGGGAGGCTACACCTTC. Translating it yields CASSAFRGGYTF.